The 22 T cell receptor beta chains listed next were all sequenced from one sample in a study of cytomegalovirus exposure and HLA in healthy donors. It was with 60 Vbeta and 13 Jbeta primers that the PCR ran. Assay: immunoSEQ multiplex PCR; the TCRdb copy retains only in-frame clones and omits some. The sample lists roughly 90,000 clones, 80% to 90% occurring once. The sequenced material came from PBMCs. Receptor source: a man younger than 45 in good health and CMV-seropositive.

This rearrangement joins TRBV5-1 to TRBJ2-1, with a possible D match to TRBD2 (6 bases). With 0 bases removed from V and 8 bases from J, the gap between germline ends came to 12 bases. From germline, CDR1 is SGHRS and CDR2 YFSETQ. The CDR3 consists of 14 residues. The chain's CDR3 is CASSLVPGRDEQFF. The CDR3 DNA reads as TGCGCCAGCAGCTTGGTGCCCGGGAGAGATGAGCAGTTCTTC.

CDR3 region: CASSDSVQGASGANVLTF. CDR3 nucleotide sequence: TGTGCCAGCAGTGACTCCGTACAGGGGGCCTCTGGGGCCAACGTCCTGACTTTC. This chain connects TRBV6-4 to TRBJ2-6; 9 nucleotides align to TRBD1. Losses at the gene ends were 0 bases for V and 0 bases for J; bases not matched to a gene: 3. This CDR3 has 18 amino acids. Germline V gives CDR1 MRHNA, CDR2 SNTAGT.

This clone turned up a few times. The CDR3 protein is CASSVGRSYEQYF. The CDR3 DNA reads as TGTGCCAGCAGTGTGGGGAGATCCTACGAGCAGTACTTC. The chain couples TRBV6-1 to TRBJ2-7; weak D call: TRBD2 (5 bases). CDR3 size: 13 residues. The germline V gene encodes CDR1 MNHNS and CDR2 SASEGT. V lost 4 bases and J lost 1, with 8 bases in between.

This clone was picked up a small number of times. The chain couples TRBV30 to TRBJ1-2; D gene uncertain. Trimming pared 1 base from V and 0 bases from J, leaving 18 bases between. The CDR3 length is 17 residues. Germline assignment: CDR1 GTSNPN and CDR2 SVGIG (reference sequence). The DNA of the CDR3 is TGTGCCTGGAGTGCCGCTCGGGTTTCCCTTTCTAACTATGGCTACACCTTC. It codes for CAWSAARVSLSNYGYTF.

This clone was recorded a few times. Here the CDR3 reads CAWSGGFRQETQYF. CDR3 in DNA: TGTGCCTGGAGTGGAGGGTTTAGACAAGAGACCCAGTACTTC. The chain employs TRBV30 and TRBJ2-5, with a possible D match to TRBD2 (5 bases). The CDR3 is made up of 14 amino acids. V lost 1 base and J lost 2, with 11 bases in between. The V gene's germline CDR1 is GTSNPN and CDR2 SVGIG (reference sequence).

This clone was recorded a few times. This chain links TRBV10-1 with TRBJ2-7, with no clear D. The CDR3 loop spans 15 amino acids. V lost 2 bases to trimming and J lost 3 bases, with 14 bases between them. From germline, CDR1 is WNHNN and CDR2 SYGVQD (reference sequence). The DNA of the CDR3 is TGCGCCAGCAGTGAGGCCTTCTTGAGTAACTACGAGCAGTACTTC. This encodes CASSEAFLSNYEQYF.

The V call is TRBV14, the J call TRBJ2-5; D remains unclear. With 3 bases removed from V and 4 bases from J, the gap between germline ends came to 6 bases. Germline values: CDR1 SGHDN, CDR2 FVKESK. The CDR3 has 12 residues. The CDR3 protein is CASSHFLETQYF. The CDR3 coding sequence is TGTGCCAGCAGCCATTTTCTAGAGACCCAGTACTTC.

This chain connects TRBV2 to TRBJ1-3, with 7 positions matching TRBD1. CDR3 length equals 12 residues. Germline values: CDR1 SNHLY, CDR2 FYNNEI. After removal of 6 bases from V and 8 bases from J, the junction contained 4 bases not matched to a gene. The CDR3: CASRDRVDTIYF. The CDR3, as DNA: TGTGCCAGCAGAGACAGGGTGGACACCATATATTTT.

The V and J genes are TRBV5-4 and TRBJ2-3; a weak D match, TRBD2 (5 bases). The ends were cut back, 3 bases at V and 2 bases at J, with 16 bases in the middle. CDR1 SGHNT and CDR2 YYREEE come from the germline V gene (reference sequence). CDR3 size: 16 residues. CDR3 in amino acids: CASSSGYTKLTDTQYF. The CDR3 region has the DNA TGTGCCAGCAGCTCGGGATACACAAAACTCACAGATACGCAGTATTTT. Based on the CDR3 plus reference TRBV5-4 and TRBJ2-3, the full variable domain is ETGVTQSPTHLIKTRGQQVTLRCSSQSGHNTVSWYQQALGQGPQFIFQYYREEENGRGNFPPRFSGLQFPNYSSELNVNALELDDSALYLCASSSGYTKLTDTQYFGPGTRLTVL.

The chain links TRBV4-3 to TRBJ1-1; D unclear. Trimming removed 0 bases at V and 8 bases at J, with 13 bases between. The CDR3 sequence is 14 residues long. CDR1 is LGHNA and CDR2 is YSLEER in the germline V gene. CDR3 region: CASSQETGKYEAFF. The DNA of the CDR3 is TGCGCCAGCAGCCAAGAGACGGGAAAATACGAAGCTTTCTTT.

The chain combines TRBV11-2 with TRBJ1-2; the D gene is possibly TRBD1 (6 bases). The V gene lost 3 bases and the J gene lost 0 bases, with 8 bases spanning the gap. The CDR3 sequence is 14 residues long. The germline CDR1 and CDR2 sequences are SGHAT and FQNNGV. The CDR3 protein is CASSLGASNYGYTF. Here the CDR3 DNA reads TGTGCCAGCAGCTTGGGGGCGTCTAACTATGGCTACACCTTC.

The DNA of the CDR3 is TGTGCCAGCAGCTTATCTTCAGGTCAAGAGACCCAGTACTTC. Its translation: CASSLSSGQETQYF. The rearrangement uses TRBV13 and TRBJ2-5; D not certain. Trimming removed 2 bases from V and 2 bases from J, with 9 bases in between. CDR3 length: 14 residues. Germline V gene data show CDR1 as PRHDT and CDR2 as FYEKMQ (reference sequence). Drawing the rest from reference TRBV13 and TRBJ2-5, the complete variable domain is AAGVIQSPRHLIKEKRETATLKCYPIPRHDTVYWYQQGPGQDPQFLISFYEKMQSDKGSIPDRFSAQQFSDYHSELNMSSLELGDSALYFCASSLSSGQETQYFGPGTRLLVL.

The rearrangement joins TRBV7-2 to TRBJ1-1; D gene unclear. V was clipped by 0 bases and J by 10 bases, with 12 bases between them. Per germline, CDR1 SGHTA and CDR2 FQGNSA. This CDR3 region has 13 residues. The CDR3 protein is CASSLAAGQGAFF. The CDR3 DNA is TGTGCCAGCAGCTTAGCGGCGGGCCAAGGAGCTTTCTTT.

The rearrangement joins TRBV6-1 to TRBJ2-1; TRBD2 matches at 11 bases. The trim removed 4 bases at V and 2 bases at J, leaving 1 base unmatched. The CDR3 consists of 15 residues. Germline V CDR1 and CDR2: MNHNS, SASEGT. The CDR3 DNA sequence: TGTGCCAGCAGTGGGACTAGCGGGCCCTACAATGAGCAGTTCTTC. It specifies CASSGTSGPYNEQFF.

This chain joins TRBV18 and TRBJ1-3; maybe TRBD1 (5 bases). Trimming took 5 bases from V and 3 from J, leaving 11 bases between them. The germline gives CDR1 KGHSH, CDR2 LQKENI. The CDR3 has 14 amino acids. The CDR3 nucleotides read TGTGCCAGCTCATCCGGGGGGATTGGAAACACCATATATTTT. This codes for CASSSGGIGNTIYF.

J is TRBJ1-2 and V is TRBV10-2, with 10 bases fitting TRBD1. The germline gives CDR1 WSHSY, CDR2 SAAADI. This CDR3 comprises 18 residues. The V gene end was trimmed by 3 bases and the J gene end by 1 base; junction bases not matched to a gene: 11. CDR3 bases: TGCGCCAGCAGTGACCCCCAAGACAGGGGGCGCGTTAACTATGGCTACACCTTC. It is translated as CASSDPQDRGRVNYGYTF.

The chain couples TRBV11-2 to TRBJ2-7; D unresolved. Trimming cost V 6 bases and J 3 bases, with 12 bases left between them. This CDR3 region has 13 residues. Germline values: CDR1 SGHAT, CDR2 FQNNGV. The CDR3 region is CASSSRIDYEQYF. CDR3 bases: TGTGCCAGCAGTTCTAGGATCGACTACGAGCAGTACTTC. The whole variable domain, filled in from reference TRBV11-2 and TRBJ2-7, reads EAGVAQSPRYKIIEKRQSVAFWCNPISGHATLYWYQQILGQGPKLLIQFQNNGVVDDSQLPKDRFSAERLKGVDSTLKIQPAKLEDSAVYLCASSSRIDYEQYFGPGTRLTVT.

V usage is TRBV18 and J usage is TRBJ2-6; perhaps TRBD1 as D (6 bases). V lost 3 bases, J lost 0 bases, and 12 bases lay in between. Germline values: CDR1 KGHSH, CDR2 LQKENI. The length of the CDR3 is 17 residues. The CDR3 region is CASSPFDRISGANVLTF. The DNA of the CDR3 is TGTGCCAGCTCACCCTTTGACAGGATCTCTGGGGCCAACGTCCTGACTTTC.

J is TRBJ2-5 and V is TRBV10-3, with 11 bases matching TRBD2. This CDR3 comprises 18 residues. J was trimmed by 6 bases and V by 3 bases; bases with no gene match: 15. Germline V gene sequence: CDR1 ENHRY, CDR2 SYGVKD. CDR3 in DNA: TGTGCCATCAGTGATTCAAACCCCGGGACTAGCGGTAGACAGACCCAGTACTTC. Encoded protein: CAISDSNPGTSGRQTQYF.

The rearrangement uses TRBV4-3 and TRBJ2-3, with TRBD1 matching over 8 bases. Germline lookup yields CDR1 LGHNA and CDR2 YSLEER. This CDR3 contains 15 residues. The V segment lost 2 bases and the J segment 4 bases; nucleotides outside the gene matches: 5. CDR3 nucleotides: TGCGCCAGCAGCCAAAGGACAGGGAACGCAGATACGCAGTATTTT. Its translation is CASSQRTGNADTQYF.

The chain links TRBV25-1 to TRBJ2-1; TRBD2 matches at 7 bases. The CDR3 contains 16 residues. V lost 2 bases and J lost 8; bases outside the gene matches: 12. CDR1 is MGHDK and CDR2 is SYGVNS in the germline V gene. CDR3 residues: CASSEGGGRELDEQFF. The CDR3 region has the DNA TGTGCCAGCAGTGAAGGAGGTGGGCGGGAGCTGGATGAGCAGTTCTTC.

This chain connects TRBV28 to TRBJ2-7; TRBD1 matches 11 bases. The CDR3 is 15 amino acids. The V and J ends lost 5 bases and 3 bases, in that order; junction bases with no gene match: 6. Germline loops: CDR1 MDHEN, CDR2 SYDVKM. In nucleotides, the CDR3 is TGTGCCAGCAGTACCCGGGACAGGGGGTTCTACGAGCAGTACTTC. This translates into CASSTRDRGFYEQYF.